This entry is about one TCR beta chain. The use of a sample-barcoded 5' primer and a J-beta primer mix characterized a second PCR of about 7 to 12 cycles. Tagging of each cDNA molecule was performed by a template-switch adaptor with 12 random nucleotides. Each CDR3 protein gets one entry after TCRdb re-called the 5' RACE reads with MiXCR. The sample consists of 700,000 or so distinct CDR3 sequences, less than 45% of them appearing once. This entry belongs to a study of blood T cells in healthy people across ages. The CDR3 has 13 residues. V lost 6 bases, J lost 6 bases, and 4 bases stayed unmatched. Germline V lookup: CDR1 MDHEN, CDR2 SYDVKM.

The chain links TRBV28 to TRBJ1-5; 8 bases fit TRBD1. Sequencing used blood. This TCR derives from a man aged 80 or over in good health. CDR3 DNA: TGTGCCAGCAGGCCGGACAGGGTTCAGCCCCAGCATTTT. Translation: CASRPDRVQPQHF.